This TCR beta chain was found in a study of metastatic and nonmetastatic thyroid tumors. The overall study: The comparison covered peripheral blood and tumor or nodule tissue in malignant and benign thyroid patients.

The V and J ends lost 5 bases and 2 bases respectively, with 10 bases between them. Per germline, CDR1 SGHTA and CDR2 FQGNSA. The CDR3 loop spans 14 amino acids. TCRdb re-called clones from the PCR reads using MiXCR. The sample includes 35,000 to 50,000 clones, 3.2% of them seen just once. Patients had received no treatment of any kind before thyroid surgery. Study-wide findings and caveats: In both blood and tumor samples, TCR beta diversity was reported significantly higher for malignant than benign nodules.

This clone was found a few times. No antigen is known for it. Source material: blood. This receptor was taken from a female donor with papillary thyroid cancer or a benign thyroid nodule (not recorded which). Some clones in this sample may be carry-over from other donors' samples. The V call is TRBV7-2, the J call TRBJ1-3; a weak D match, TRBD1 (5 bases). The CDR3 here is CASSQQGAGNTIYF. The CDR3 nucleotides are TGTGCCAGCAGCCAACAAGGGGCTGGAAACACCATATATTTT.